This T cell receptor beta chain was profiled in a study of blood T cell repertoires in COVID-19. Profiled with immunoSEQ multiplex PCR; TCRdb holds only in-frame clones, not every one. The data hold around 180,000 clones, with about 81% observed a single time. This CDR3 is built from 16 residues. CDR1 and CDR2 from the germline V gene are SGHTA and FQGNSA. V shed 6 bases and J shed 1 base, with 16 bases lying between them. The TCR was taken from a woman older than 75 with COVID-19, enrolled during active disease. The source material was peripheral blood. The gene calls are TRBV7-2 and TRBJ1-3, with D maybe TRBD1 (5 bases). In DNA, the CDR3 is TGTGCCAGCAGTCTAAGACAGCCAAATTCTGGAAACACCATATATTTT. Translated, it gives CASSLRQPNSGNTIYF.